This entry lists 17 T cell receptor beta chains sequenced from one sample in a study of blood T cells in healthy people across ages. A J-beta primer mix and a sample-barcoded 5' primer were used in a second PCR of roughly 6 to 11 cycles. TCRdb independently ran MiXCR on the 5' RACE reads; one entry per CDR3 protein. The sample includes hundreds of thousands of distinct CDR3 sequences, 56% of them seen just once. The material sequenced was blood. All receptors come from a man in his forties in good health.

The rearrangement uses TRBV10-3 and TRBJ2-3; D is unresolved. CDR1 is ENHRY, CDR2 SYGVKD, per germline. Trimming shortened V by 3 bases and J by 4 bases, and 17 bases separated the two germline ends. The CDR3 runs 16 residues. For the CDR3, the DNA is TGTGCCATCAGTGAATCGAACCTACTCACGGCAGATACGCAGTATTTT. This encodes CAISESNLLTADTQYF.

The chain carries TRBV9 and TRBJ2-7, with 7 bases matching TRBD1. This CDR3 has 14 residues. The V gene's germline CDR1 is SGDLS and CDR2 YYNGEE. V shed 4 bases and J 3 bases; nucleotides not matched to a gene: 7. CDR3 protein: CASSSGDRDYEQYF. In nucleotides, the CDR3 is TGTGCCAGCAGCTCCGGGGACAGAGACTACGAGCAGTACTTC.

The J gene is TRBJ2-1, the V gene TRBV20-1, with TRBD2 matching 8 bases. CDR3 size: 16 residues. From germline, CDR1 is DFQATT and CDR2 SNEGSKA (reference sequence). V was pared by 4 bases and J by 0 bases, with 8 bases of the junction left unmatched. CDR3 loop: CSAKTLAGSSYNEQFF. The CDR3 DNA reads TGCAGTGCTAAAACATTAGCGGGGAGCTCCTACAATGAGCAGTTCTTC.

This chain uses TRBV12-3 or TRBV12-4 with TRBJ2-1; 9 positions agree with TRBD2. J was trimmed by 5 bases and V by 4 bases; bases with no gene match: 9. There are 16 residues in the CDR3. CDR3 bases: TGTGCCAGCAGTTACAGCATAAGCGGGGGGAACAATGAGCAGTTCTTC. Its translation: CASSYSISGGNNEQFF.

The chain uses TRBV7-9 and TRBJ2-5; D possibly corresponds to TRBD2 (5 bases). Germline V CDR1 and CDR2: SEHNR, FQNEAQ (reference sequence). The CDR3 runs 14 residues. The V gene lost 3 bases and the J gene lost 2 bases, with 10 bases spanning the gap. This CDR3 reads CASSLDSYQETQYF. The CDR3 nucleotides read TGTGCCAGCAGCTTGGACTCCTATCAAGAGACCCAGTACTTC.

CDR3 residues: CASSRQGSRQETQYF. The CDR3, as DNA: TGTGCCAGCAGCAGGCAGGGAAGCCGTCAAGAGACCCAGTACTTC. The chain couples TRBV7-3 to TRBJ2-5; weak D call: TRBD1 (5 bases). V lost 5 bases, J lost 2 bases, and 15 bases lay in between. CDR1 and CDR2 (germline): SGHTA, FQGTGA. The CDR3 is made up of 15 amino acids.

This clonotype was seen only a few times. The rearrangement joins TRBV4-1 to TRBJ2-3; 11 bases agree with TRBD2. J was trimmed by 6 bases and V by 3 bases; bases with no gene match: 5. The CDR3 sequence is 15 residues long. CDR1 and CDR2 from the germline V gene are MGHRA and YSYEKL. The DNA for the CDR3 is TGCGCCAGCAGCCAGATACTAGCGGGGGCGGATACGCAGTATTTT. This gives the protein CASSQILAGADTQYF.

CDR3 region: CASSPVRGARDYGYTF. CDR3 bases: TGTGCCAGCAGCCCAGTTAGGGGGGCGAGGGACTATGGCTACACCTTC. V gene TRBV7-9 combines with J gene TRBJ1-2; D may be TRBD1 (6 bases). V gave up 5 bases and J gave up 3 bases, with 19 bases separating them. Germline V gives CDR1 SEHNR, CDR2 FQNEAQ (reference sequence). The CDR3 has 16 amino acids.

The rearrangement joins TRBV7-8 to TRBJ1-5; a weak D match, TRBD1 (6 bases). The CDR3 totals 15 residues. Trimming took 2 bases from V and 6 from J, leaving 14 bases between them. Looked up from germline, CDR1 is SGHVS and CDR2 is FQNEAQ. The CDR3 DNA is TGTGCCAGCAGCTTATCTGGGGGCTTCGGTCAGCCCCAGCATTTT. This gives the protein CASSLSGGFGQPQHF.

J is TRBJ2-3 and V is TRBV4-3; tentatively, D is TRBD1 or TRBD2 (6 bases each). CDR1 LGHNA and CDR2 YSLEER come from the germline V gene. The CDR3 contains 17 residues. V lost 0 bases and J 1 base, leaving 14 bases between the germline ends. CDR3 region: CASSQEGGNGRTDTQYF. The CDR3 DNA is TGCGCCAGCAGCCAAGAGGGGGGCAACGGTCGCACAGATACGCAGTATTTT.

This chain uses TRBV2 with TRBJ2-7; a weak D match, TRBD1 (5 bases). The CDR3 is 12 amino acids. Trimming removed 8 bases from V and 6 bases from J, with 14 bases in between. Germline CDR1 reads SNHLY; CDR2 reads FYNNEI. The DNA for the CDR3 is TGTGCCAGCCAGGGCAGGGTACGCGAGCAGTACTTC. It codes for CASQGRVREQYF.

This chain uses TRBV10-3 with TRBJ1-2; tentatively, D is TRBD1 (5 bases). The CDR3 covers 15 residues. CDR1 and CDR2 (germline): ENHRY, SYGVKD. Trimming cost V 0 bases and J 3 bases, with 11 bases left between them. CDR3: CAISESRGTDYGYTF. CDR3 sequence (DNA): TGTGCCATCAGTGAGTCCCGGGGGACGGACTATGGCTACACCTTC.

This clonotype was seen a handful of times. The V gene is TRBV10-3, the J gene TRBJ2-7; D tentatively reads TRBD1 or TRBD2 (7 bases each). The V gene's germline CDR1 is ENHRY and CDR2 SYGVKD. V gave up 10 bases and J gave up 2 bases, with 18 bases separating them. The CDR3 extends over 14 amino acids. Here the CDR3 DNA reads TGTGCCACCAGCGGGACAGTTCCAGCCTACGAGCAGTACTTC. It encodes CATSGTVPAYEQYF.

The chain uses TRBV2 and TRBJ2-2; 8 bases fit TRBD1. Trimming cost V 11 bases and J 3 bases; bases outside gene matches: 5. The CDR3 is made up of 13 amino acids. Per germline, CDR1 SNHLY and CDR2 FYNNEI. In DNA form, the CDR3 reads TGTGCCCCCAGGGGGCTCGACACCGGGGAGCTGTTTTTT. Protein: CAPRGLDTGELFF.

The chain uses TRBV6-5 and TRBJ2-7; TRBD1 is a possible D gene (5 bases). The germline V and J ends were trimmed by 2 bases and 3 bases, with 17 bases remaining between them. Per the germline V gene, CDR1 is MNHEY and CDR2 is SVGAGI. The CDR3 sequence is 16 residues long. Here the CDR3 DNA reads TGTGCCAGCAGTTACCCAGGGTTAAGGGGCCACTACGAGCAGTACTTC. Encoded protein: CASSYPGLRGHYEQYF.

The chain is built from TRBV25-1 and TRBJ2-5; D not resolved. The CDR3 runs to 11 residues. Germline V CDR1 and CDR2: MGHDK, SYGVNS. Between the trimmed V and J ends, which lost 8 bases and 5 bases, there was a span of 9 bases. The CDR3 DNA follows: TGTGCCAGCCAGATACTCGAGACCCAGTACTTC. Protein sequence: CASQILETQYF.

The rearrangement links TRBV3-1 to TRBJ2-7; 7 positions agree with TRBD1. The CDR3 is made up of 14 amino acids. The V gene's germline CDR1 is LGHDT and CDR2 YNNKEL (reference sequence). V trimming: 4 bases; J trimming: 3 bases; junction bases outside the gene matches: 6. The CDR3 is CASSRQGMFYEQYF. CDR3 nucleotides: TGTGCCAGCAGCCGACAGGGAATGTTCTACGAGCAGTACTTC.